The clone carrying this T cell receptor (beta chain) appeared many times. The target antigen is unknown. This entry is derived from a study of early T cells in non-severe SARS-CoV-2 infection. On the study more broadly: Sequencing of unsorted whole blood was done on bulk RNA, leaving chains unpaired.

Researchers tagged individual cDNA molecules with unique molecular identifiers. TCRdb re-derived calls from the 5' RACE reads in MiXCR, one entry per CDR3 protein. The data show some 87,000 distinct CDR3 sequences, approximately 13% seen once. Findings and limits, study-wide: Clonotype matching in VDJdb favored anti-spike CD8 responses and did not capture private and CD4 specificities.

The CDR3 covers 19 residues. The V gene's germline CDR1 is DFQATT and CDR2 SNEGSKA (reference sequence). With V trimmed by 0 bases and J by 3 bases, 19 bases remained unmatched. This chain uses TRBV20-1 with TRBJ1-1; 7 nucleotides match TRBD1. Sequencing was carried out using whole blood. The TCR was taken from an adult who was a healthcare worker with PCR-confirmed SARS-CoV-2 infection or an uninfected control (not recorded which). The CDR3 reads CSARDRGRTGGVRDTEAFF. Written as DNA, the CDR3 is TGCAGTGCTAGAGATCGTGGGCGGACAGGAGGGGTTAGGGACACTGAAGCTTTCTTT.